This T cell receptor beta chain is drawn from a study of blood T cell repertoires in COVID-19. On the study more broadly: COVID-19 samples collected from the United States, Italy and Spain covered acute and convalescent phases. T cells, B-cell-depleted T cells, or PBMCs supplied cDNA or gDNA.

Profiling relied on immunoSEQ multiplex PCR, and the TCRdb table lists in-frame clones only, not all of them. The repertoire holds about 140,000 clones, with approximately 86% as singletons. Trimming stripped 3 bases from V and 3 bases from J, with 6 bases between. The CDR3 runs 13 residues. CDR1 and CDR2 from the germline V gene are SGHTA and FQGTGA. The source of this sequence is a woman aged 55-69 years with acute or convalescent COVID-19. Sequencing was done on a sample of peripheral blood. The chain recombines TRBV7-3 with TRBJ2-1; weak D call: TRBD1 (5 bases). The CDR3 DNA reads TGTGCCAGCAGCTTGGACAACTACAATGAGCAGTTCTTC. As protein: CASSLDNYNEQFF.